These T cell receptor beta chains were read from a single sample in a study of cytomegalovirus exposure and HLA in healthy donors. Some clones are missing from TCRdb's copy, which holds only in-frame ones; the method was immunoSEQ multiplex PCR. The sample records around 180,000 clones, around 85% being singletons. Sequencing was done on a sample of PBMCs. These receptors came from a boy younger than 10 in good health and CMV-seronegative. CDR3s include the opening cysteine and the closing phenylalanine or tryptophan. A D gene is named only where the DNA matches it firmly. The listing skips clone size in some rows; elsewhere it reads once, few, many or a size class.

CDR3 DNA | CDR3 protein | J gene | V gene | clone size | D gene
TGTGCCAGCAGTGGCGGGACGGAATTTACCTACGAGCAGTACTTC | CASSGGTEFTYEQYF | TRBJ2-7 | TRBV6-1 | . | .
TGTGCCAGCAGCCCTAGAGGCGTTATTGCCTACGAGCAGTACTTC | CASSPRGVIAYEQYF | TRBJ2-7 | TRBV7-6 | once | .
TGTGCCAGCAGCTGGGCCACCGGGGAGCTGTTTTTT | CASSWATGELFF | TRBJ2-2 | TRBV28 | . | .
TGTGCCAGCAGCTTGGCCGGGACAGGGACGACCTACGAGCAGTACTTC | CASSLAGTGTTYEQYF | TRBJ2-7 | TRBV5-6 | . | TRBD1
TGTGCCAGCAGACCCCAGGGCCAGGGAATTAGGTCCTACGAGCAGTACTTC | CASRPQGQGIRSYEQYF | TRBJ2-7 | TRBV7-9 | . | .
TGTGCCAGCAGTCAACTTTACCCAACTAATGAAAAACTGTTTTTT | CASSQLYPTNEKLFF | TRBJ1-4 | TRBV6-1 | . | .
TGCGCCAGCAGCTCCCAGGGGACCGGGACTGAAGCTTTCTTT | CASSSQGTGTEAFF | TRBJ1-1 | TRBV5-1 | . | .
TGTGCCAGCTGGTTGGGGTCACAGGGCTCTGGAAACACCATATATTTT | CASWLGSQGSGNTIYF | TRBJ1-3 | TRBV18 | . | .
TGCGCCAGCAAACCGGGACTAGCCGTAAAAAACATTCAGTACTTC | CASKPGLAVKNIQYF | TRBJ2-4 | TRBV10-1 | . | TRBD2
TGTGCCAGCAGTGTATCGGTATCCGGCAGGGGACAAGAGACCCAGTACTTC | CASSVSVSGRGQETQYF | TRBJ2-5 | TRBV2 | . | .
TGTGCCAGTAGTATGGCGGAGGGGAGCGCTGAAGCTTTCTTT | CASSMAEGSAEAFF | TRBJ1-1 | TRBV19 | once | .
TGTGCCAGCCGGACAGGACCGATCACTTACAATGAGCAGTTCTTC | CASRTGPITYNEQFF | TRBJ2-1 | TRBV6-1 | . | TRBD1
TGCGCCAGCAGTGGGACAGGGAGGAACTATGGCTACACCTTC | CASSGTGRNYGYTF | TRBJ1-2 | TRBV5-1 | . | TRBD1
TGTGCCAGCAGCTCCCGACTAGCGGAGTTATCCTACGAGCAGTACTTC | CASSSRLAELSYEQYF | TRBJ2-7 | TRBV7-9 | . | TRBD2
TGCGCCAGCAGCTTGGCGGGAAATTACGAGCAGTACTTC | CASSLAGNYEQYF | TRBJ2-7 | TRBV5-1 | . | .
TGTGCCAGTAGTCCCGGACTAGCGGGGGGGCCGAATGAAGAGACCCAGTACTTC | CASSPGLAGGPNEETQYF | TRBJ2-5 | TRBV19 | . | TRBD2
TGTGCCAGTAGTAGAACCGGGACAGGGAATGGTGAGCAGTTCTTC | CASSRTGTGNGEQFF | TRBJ2-1 | TRBV19 | . | TRBD1
TGTGCCAGCAGCTCAGCGCGGGGCTTCGTGAACACAGATACGCAGTATTTT | CASSSARGFVNTDTQYF | TRBJ2-3 | TRBV5-6 | . | .
TGTGCCACCAGCAATAACAGGGGCCAGGTTCACGGAAACACCATATATTTT | CATSNNRGQVHGNTIYF | TRBJ1-3 | TRBV15 | . | TRBD1
TGCGCCAGCAGCTTGGTCGGGGGGCGGAACACTGAAGCTTTCTTT | CASSLVGGRNTEAFF | TRBJ1-1 | TRBV5-1 | . | .
TGCGCCAGCAGCTTGGCGGGACTGGACCTTTTTAGCTCCTACAATGAGCAGTTCTTC | CASSLAGLDLFSSYNEQFF | TRBJ2-1 | TRBV5-1 | few | .
TGTGCCAGCAGGGATCCAGGGGCTAGGGAGACCCAGTACTTC | CASRDPGARETQYF | TRBJ2-5 | TRBV28 | . | .
TGTGCCAGCAAACAAAATAGCAATCAGCCCCAGCATTTT | CASKQNSNQPQHF | TRBJ1-5 | TRBV6-5 | . | .
TGTGCCAGCAGCTTAGAACCGTCCTACGAGCAGTACTTC | CASSLEPSYEQYF | TRBJ2-7 | TRBV11-3 | . | .
TGTGCCATCAGTGGGAGAGATCTAGCGGGGGCAAGCTCCTACAATGAGCAGTTCTTC | CAISGRDLAGASSYNEQFF | TRBJ2-1 | TRBV10-3 | . | TRBD2
TGTGCCAGTAGCACAACCGTGACAGGGACTGGAAACACCACATATTTT | CASSTTVTGTGNTTYF | TRBJ1-3 | TRBV19 | . | TRBD1
TGTGCCAGCTCACCACAGGCCAGAAGAGAGACAAGCAATCAGCCCCAGCATTTT | CASSPQARRETSNQPQHF | TRBJ1-5 | TRBV18 | once | .
TGTGCCCTTAGCGGGAGTTTCCACGAGCAGTACTTC | CALSGSFHEQYF | TRBJ2-7 | TRBV30 | . | TRBD2
TGTGCCAGCAGATCAAATCAGCCCCAGCATTTT | CASRSNQPQHF | TRBJ1-5 | TRBV28 | . | .
TGCGCCAGCAGTGATCAAACCGACTTGCGGGGGTACAATGAGCAGTTCTTC | CASSDQTDLRGYNEQFF | TRBJ2-1 | TRBV10-1 | . | TRBD2
TGTGCCAGCAGCTTAGCGTGGGGGGGCGAGCAGTACTTC | CASSLAWGGEQYF | TRBJ2-7 | TRBV7-6 | . | TRBD2
TGTGCCAGCAGTTACAGCGGGAGCTCCTACGAGCAGTACTTC | CASSYSGSSYEQYF | TRBJ2-7 | TRBV6-5 | . | TRBD2
TGTGCCAGCAGTTTATCAGGGGGCGAAGAGACCCAGTACTTC | CASSLSGGEETQYF | TRBJ2-5 | TRBV28 | . | TRBD1
TGTGCCAGTTTTAGCAAAGATGGCTATGGCTACACCTTC | CASFSKDGYGYTF | TRBJ1-2 | TRBV19 | few | .
TGTGCCAGCAGTGATGAGTACCAAGAGACCCAGTACTTC | CASSDEYQETQYF | TRBJ2-5 | TRBV2 | . | .
TGTGCCTGGAGTGTGGGAGGGTGGGGGCCCTACGAGCAGTACTTC | CAWSVGGWGPYEQYF | TRBJ2-7 | TRBV30 | . | .
TGTGCCAGCAGCCCGGGACTAGCGGGGGATCTCCTTAACAATGAGCAGTTCTTC | CASSPGLAGDLLNNEQFF | TRBJ2-1 | TRBV7-6 | . | TRBD2
TGTGCCAGCAGCAGCGGGAGAGGAGACGAGACCCAGTACTTC | CASSSGRGDETQYF | TRBJ2-5 | TRBV28 | . | TRBD2
TGTGCCAGCAGCGCCACATCACCGGGACAGCGACATGAAAAACTGTTTTTT | CASSATSPGQRHEKLFF | TRBJ1-4 | TRBV11-2 | . | TRBD1
TGCGCCAGCAGTTACAGGGGAGCCTATAATTCACCCCTCCACTTT | CASSYRGAYNSPLHF | TRBJ1-6 | TRBV10-2 | few | TRBD1
TGTGCCAGCAGTTATAATAATGAAAAACTGTTTTTT | CASSYNNEKLFF | TRBJ1-4 | TRBV5-5 | . | .
TGTGCCAGCAGCGTAGGTGGTAGCGGGAGCTACGAGCAGTACTTC | CASSVGGSGSYEQYF | TRBJ2-7 | TRBV9 | . | TRBD2
TGTGCCAGCAGCAACCAACAGGGGGCGACCCAAGAGACCCAGTACTTC | CASSNQQGATQETQYF | TRBJ2-5 | TRBV7-9 | . | TRBD1
TGCGCCACCACAGGCACCGGGGAGCTGTTTTTT | CATTGTGELFF | TRBJ2-2 | TRBV10-2 | . | .
TGCGCCAGCAGCTTGGCGGTAGGGGTAGGAGATACGCAGTATTTT | CASSLAVGVGDTQYF | TRBJ2-3 | TRBV5-1 | few | .
TGTGCCAGCAGTTTGGGAGACACTGAAGCTTTCTTT | CASSLGDTEAFF | TRBJ1-1 | TRBV28 | . | .
TGTGCAAGTCGCTCGGGAGTGGGCGGAAGATGCACAGATACGCAGTATTTT | CASRSGVGGRCTDTQYF | TRBJ2-3 | TRBV12-2 | few | .
TGTGCCAGCAGTTCAGAGAGGGCCTACAATGAGCAGTTCTTC | CASSSERAYNEQFF | TRBJ2-1 | TRBV5-4 | . | .
TGTGCCAGCACCCTAACGCCTCATAAGAACACTGAAGCTTTCTTT | CASTLTPHKNTEAFF | TRBJ1-1 | TRBV6-5 | . | .
TGTGCCAGTAGTATTCCAGGACAGGGATCATGGTATGGCTACACCTTC | CASSIPGQGSWYGYTF | TRBJ1-2 | TRBV19 | . | TRBD1
TGTGCCAGCAGCCGCGGAGATAATGAAAAACTGTTTTTT | CASSRGDNEKLFF | TRBJ1-4 | TRBV28 | once | .
TGTGCCAGCAGCAATAACAGGGCGAAGGCAGATACGCAGTATTTT | CASSNNRAKADTQYF | TRBJ2-3 | TRBV5-4 | once | .
TGTGCCAGCAGCTGGGGCGGCACTAGTTACGGGGGAGAGACCCAGTACTTC | CASSWGGTSYGGETQYF | TRBJ2-5 | TRBV5-4 | . | .
TGCGCCAGCAGCCAGGCCCCAAGGACTAGCGGGAGGGCCAGATACGAGCAGTACTTC | CASSQAPRTSGRARYEQYF | TRBJ2-7 | TRBV4-1 | . | TRBD2
TGCGCCAGCAGCCAAGTCTGGGGGGAAGAGACCCAGTACTTC | CASSQVWGEETQYF | TRBJ2-5 | TRBV4-1 | few | .
TGTGCTAGCGAGGGGACTAGCGGACAAGAGACCCAGTACTTC | CASEGTSGQETQYF | TRBJ2-5 | TRBV12-5 | . | TRBD2
TGTGCCAGCAGCTTGTTGGGTGGTTGGGGGGAAGAGACCCAGTACTTC | CASSLLGGWGEETQYF | TRBJ2-5 | TRBV5-6 | . | .
TGTGCCAGCAGAGCGGGGAGCACAGATACGCAGTATTTT | CASRAGSTDTQYF | TRBJ2-3 | TRBV6-5 | . | TRBD2